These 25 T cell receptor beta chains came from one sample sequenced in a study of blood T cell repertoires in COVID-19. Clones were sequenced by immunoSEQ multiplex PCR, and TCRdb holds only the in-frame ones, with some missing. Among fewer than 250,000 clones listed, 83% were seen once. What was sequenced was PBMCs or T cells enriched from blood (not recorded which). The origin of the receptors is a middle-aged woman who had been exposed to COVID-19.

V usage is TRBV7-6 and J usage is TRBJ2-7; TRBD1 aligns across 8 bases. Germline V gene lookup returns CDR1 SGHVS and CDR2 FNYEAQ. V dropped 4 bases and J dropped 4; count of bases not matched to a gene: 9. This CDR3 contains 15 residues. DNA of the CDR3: TGTGCCAGCAGCTCCGGACAGGGTAGAGGGTACGAGCAGTACTTC. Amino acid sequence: CASSSGQGRGYEQYF.

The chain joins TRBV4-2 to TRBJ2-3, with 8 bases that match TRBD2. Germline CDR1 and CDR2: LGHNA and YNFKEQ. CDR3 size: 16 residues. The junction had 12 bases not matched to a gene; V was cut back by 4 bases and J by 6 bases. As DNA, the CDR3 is TGTGCCAGCAGCCGTAATAGCGGGGACCAGGGGGATACGCAGTATTTT. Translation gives CASSRNSGDQGDTQYF.

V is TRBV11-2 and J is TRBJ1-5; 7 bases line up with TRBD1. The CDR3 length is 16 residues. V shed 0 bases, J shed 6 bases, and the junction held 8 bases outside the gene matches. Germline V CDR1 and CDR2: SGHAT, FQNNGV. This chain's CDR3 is CASSLDLGGVGQPQHF. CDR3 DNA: TGTGCCAGCAGCTTAGATTTAGGGGGCGTCGGTCAGCCCCAGCATTTT.

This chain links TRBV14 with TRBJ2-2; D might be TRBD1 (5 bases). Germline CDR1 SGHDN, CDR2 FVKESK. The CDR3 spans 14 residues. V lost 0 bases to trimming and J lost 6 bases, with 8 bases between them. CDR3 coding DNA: TGTGCCAGCAGCCAAGATTGGGGCCCCGGGGAGCTGTTTTTT. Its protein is CASSQDWGPGELFF.

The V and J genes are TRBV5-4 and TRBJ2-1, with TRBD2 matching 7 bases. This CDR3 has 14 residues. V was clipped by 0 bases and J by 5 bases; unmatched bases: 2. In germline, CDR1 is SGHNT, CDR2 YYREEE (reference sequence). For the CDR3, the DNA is TGTGCCAGCAGCTTGGTTCTAGCGGACAATGAGCAGTTCTTC. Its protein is CASSLVLADNEQFF. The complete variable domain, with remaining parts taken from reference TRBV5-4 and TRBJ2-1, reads ETGVTQSPTHLIKTRGQQVTLRCSSQSGHNTVSWYQQALGQGPQFIFQYYREEENGRGNFPPRFSGLQFPNYSSELNVNALELDDSALYLCASSLVLADNEQFFGPGTRLTVL.

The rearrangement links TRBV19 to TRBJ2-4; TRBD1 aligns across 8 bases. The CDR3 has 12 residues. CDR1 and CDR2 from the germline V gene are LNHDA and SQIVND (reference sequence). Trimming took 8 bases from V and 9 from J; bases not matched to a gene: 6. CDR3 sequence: CASAGQGIIQYF. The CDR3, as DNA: TGTGCCAGTGCAGGACAGGGCATCATTCAGTACTTC. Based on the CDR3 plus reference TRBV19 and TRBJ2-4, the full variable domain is DGGITQSPKYLFRKEGQNVTLSCEQNLNHDAMYWYRQDPGQGLRLIYYSQIVNDFQKGDIAEGYSVSREKKESFPLTVTSAQKNPTAFYLCASAGQGIIQYFGAGTRLSVL.

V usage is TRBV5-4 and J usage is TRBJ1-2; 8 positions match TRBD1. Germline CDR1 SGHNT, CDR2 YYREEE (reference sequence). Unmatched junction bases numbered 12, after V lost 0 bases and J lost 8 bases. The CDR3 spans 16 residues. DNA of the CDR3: TGTGCCAGCAGCTTGGGGAAGAATCACAGGGGGGAGGGCTACACCTTC. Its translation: CASSLGKNHRGEGYTF.

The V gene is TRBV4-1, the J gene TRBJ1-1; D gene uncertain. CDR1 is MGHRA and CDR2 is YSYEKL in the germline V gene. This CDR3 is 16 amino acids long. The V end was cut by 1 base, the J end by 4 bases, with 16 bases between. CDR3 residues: CASSQGIVGVATEAFF. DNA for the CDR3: TGCGCCAGCAGCCAAGGTATAGTCGGGGTGGCCACTGAAGCTTTCTTT.

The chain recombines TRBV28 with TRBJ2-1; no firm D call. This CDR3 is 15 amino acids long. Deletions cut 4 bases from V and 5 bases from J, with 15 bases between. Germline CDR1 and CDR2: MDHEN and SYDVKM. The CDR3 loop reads CASSSAPGRNNEQFF. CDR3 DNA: TGTGCCAGCAGTTCTGCCCCCGGTCGAAACAATGAGCAGTTCTTC. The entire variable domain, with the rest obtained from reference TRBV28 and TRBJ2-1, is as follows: DVKVTQSSRYLVKRTGEKVFLECVQDMDHENMFWYRQDPGLGLRLIYFSYDVKMKEKGDIPEGYSVSREKKERFSLILESASTNQTSMYLCASSSAPGRNNEQFFGPGTRLTVL.

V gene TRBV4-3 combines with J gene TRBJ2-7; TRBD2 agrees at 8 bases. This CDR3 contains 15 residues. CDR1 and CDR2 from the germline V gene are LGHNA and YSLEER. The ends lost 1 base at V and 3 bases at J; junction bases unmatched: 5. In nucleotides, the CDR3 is TGCGCCAGCAGCCAAGTCCGAACTAGCGGCTACGAGCAGTACTTC. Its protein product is CASSQVRTSGYEQYF.

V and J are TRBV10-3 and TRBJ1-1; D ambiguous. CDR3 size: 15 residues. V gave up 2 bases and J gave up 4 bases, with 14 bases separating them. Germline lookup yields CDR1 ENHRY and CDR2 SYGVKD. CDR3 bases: TGTGCCATCAGTGAGGCGGGCAGGTCCGGCACTGAAGCTTTCTTT. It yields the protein CAISEAGRSGTEAFF.

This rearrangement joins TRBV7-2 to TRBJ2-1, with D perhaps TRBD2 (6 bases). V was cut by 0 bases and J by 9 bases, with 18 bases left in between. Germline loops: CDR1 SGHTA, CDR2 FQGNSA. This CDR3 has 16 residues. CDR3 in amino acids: CASSLAPGQYGGEQFF. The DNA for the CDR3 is TGTGCCAGCAGCTTAGCCCCGGGGCAATACGGGGGTGAGCAGTTCTTC.

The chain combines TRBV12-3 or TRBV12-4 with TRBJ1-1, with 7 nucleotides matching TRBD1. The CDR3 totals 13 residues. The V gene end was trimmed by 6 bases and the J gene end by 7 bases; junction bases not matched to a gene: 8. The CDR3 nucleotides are TGTGCCAGCAGCCGCGGGACAGCCTATGAAGCTTTCTTT. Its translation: CASSRGTAYEAFF.

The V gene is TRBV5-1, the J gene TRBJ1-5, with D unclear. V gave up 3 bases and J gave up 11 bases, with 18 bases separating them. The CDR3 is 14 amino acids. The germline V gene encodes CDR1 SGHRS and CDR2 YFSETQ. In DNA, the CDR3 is TGCGCCAGCAGCTATGACCCCGAATCGGGGTCCCAGCATTTT. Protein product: CASSYDPESGSQHF.

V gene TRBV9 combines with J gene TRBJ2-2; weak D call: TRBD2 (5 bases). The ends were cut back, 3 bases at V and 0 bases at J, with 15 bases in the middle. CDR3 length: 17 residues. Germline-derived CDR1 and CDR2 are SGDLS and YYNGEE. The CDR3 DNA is TGTGCCAGCAGCGCACCCCAGCGGCAGCCGAACACCGGGGAGCTGTTTTTT. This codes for CASSAPQRQPNTGELFF.

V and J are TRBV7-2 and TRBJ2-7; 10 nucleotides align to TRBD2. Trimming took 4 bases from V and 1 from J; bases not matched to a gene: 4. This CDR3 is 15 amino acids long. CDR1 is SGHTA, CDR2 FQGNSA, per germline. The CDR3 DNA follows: TGTGCCAGCAGCTCTAGCGGGGGAGCATCCTACGAGCAGTACTTC. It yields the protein CASSSSGGASYEQYF.

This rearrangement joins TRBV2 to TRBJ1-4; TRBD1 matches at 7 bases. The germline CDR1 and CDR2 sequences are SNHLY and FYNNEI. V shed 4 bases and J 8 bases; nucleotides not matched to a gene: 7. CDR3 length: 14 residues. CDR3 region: CASSVRTGGEKLFF. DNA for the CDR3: TGTGCCAGCAGTGTTCGGACAGGCGGCGAAAAACTGTTTTTT.

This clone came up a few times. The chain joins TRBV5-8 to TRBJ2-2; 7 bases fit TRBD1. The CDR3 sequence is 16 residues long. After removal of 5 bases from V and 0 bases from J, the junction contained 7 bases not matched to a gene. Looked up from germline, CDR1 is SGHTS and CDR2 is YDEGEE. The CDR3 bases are TGTGCCAGCAGGGCTTGGACAGGCGCGAACACCGGGGAGCTGTTTTTT. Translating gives CASRAWTGANTGELFF.

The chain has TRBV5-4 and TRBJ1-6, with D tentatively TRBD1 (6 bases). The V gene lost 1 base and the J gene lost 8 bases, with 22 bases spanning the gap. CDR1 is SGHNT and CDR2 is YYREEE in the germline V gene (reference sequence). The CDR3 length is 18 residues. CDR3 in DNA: TGTGCCAGCAGCTTGACGGGGGCGCAGAGCGGGGCGTATTCACCCCTCCACTTT. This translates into CASSLTGAQSGAYSPLHF.

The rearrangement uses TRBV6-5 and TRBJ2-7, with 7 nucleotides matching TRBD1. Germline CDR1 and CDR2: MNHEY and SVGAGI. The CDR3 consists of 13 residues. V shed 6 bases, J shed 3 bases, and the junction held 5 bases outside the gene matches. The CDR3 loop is CASSPGQVYEQYF. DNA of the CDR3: TGTGCCAGCAGCCCAGGACAGGTCTACGAGCAGTACTTC.

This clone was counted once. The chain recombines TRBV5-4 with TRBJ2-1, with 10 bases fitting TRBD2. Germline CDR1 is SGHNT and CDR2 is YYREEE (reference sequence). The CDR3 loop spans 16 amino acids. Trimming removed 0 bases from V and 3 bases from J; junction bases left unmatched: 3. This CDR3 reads CASSLASGGNYNEQFF. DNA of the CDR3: TGTGCCAGCAGCTTGGCTAGCGGGGGAAACTACAATGAGCAGTTCTTC.

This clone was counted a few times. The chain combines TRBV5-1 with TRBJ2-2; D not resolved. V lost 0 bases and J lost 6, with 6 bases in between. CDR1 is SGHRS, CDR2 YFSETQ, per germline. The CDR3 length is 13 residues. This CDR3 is CASSLETAGELFF. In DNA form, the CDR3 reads TGCGCCAGCAGCTTGGAAACAGCCGGGGAGCTGTTTTTT.

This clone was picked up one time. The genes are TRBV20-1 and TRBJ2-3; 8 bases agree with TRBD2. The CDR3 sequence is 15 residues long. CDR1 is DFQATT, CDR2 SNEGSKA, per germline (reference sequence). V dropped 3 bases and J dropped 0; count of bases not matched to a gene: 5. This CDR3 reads CSASQRGISTDTQYF. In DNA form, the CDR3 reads TGCAGTGCTAGTCAGCGGGGGATAAGCACAGATACGCAGTATTTT.

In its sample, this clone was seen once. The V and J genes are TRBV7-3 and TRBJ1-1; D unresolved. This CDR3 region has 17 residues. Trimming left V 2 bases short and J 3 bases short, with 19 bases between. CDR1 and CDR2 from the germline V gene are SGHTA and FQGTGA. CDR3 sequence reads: CASSLRQLNGGYTEAFF. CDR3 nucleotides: TGTGCCAGCAGCTTACGGCAACTCAACGGCGGATACACTGAAGCTTTCTTT.

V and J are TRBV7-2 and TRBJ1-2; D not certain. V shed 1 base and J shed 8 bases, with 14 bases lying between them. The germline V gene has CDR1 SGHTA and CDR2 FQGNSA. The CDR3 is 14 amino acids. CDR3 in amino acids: CASSLDGNSIGYTF. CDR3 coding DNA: TGTGCCAGCAGCTTAGACGGGAACAGTATAGGCTACACCTTC.